This TCR beta chain emerged from a study of identical twins. Using its own MiXCR run on the 5' RACE reads, TCRdb lists one record per CDR3 protein. The profile shows some 500,000 distinct CDR3 sequences, 22% of them singletons. The V segment lost 4 bases and the J segment 2 bases; nucleotides outside the gene matches: 2. Germline V lookup: CDR1 SGHRS, CDR2 YFSETQ. The CDR3 is made up of 13 amino acids. Of note for this clonotype: With a much larger clone just one base away, this may be a read error.

The same data also contributed to another study, on T cells expressing NK-cell markers.

Sequenced material: CD4+ T cells sorted from blood. This clonotype was obtained from a woman under 30 in good health. V gene TRBV5-1 combines with J gene TRBJ2-5; 7 bases agree with TRBD1. The CDR3 loop reads CASSVGQQETQYF. CDR3 nucleotide sequence: TGCGCCAGCAGCGTGGGACAGCAAGAGACCCAGTACTTC.